This passage covers 23 T cell receptor beta chains from one sample sequenced in a study of cytomegalovirus exposure and HLA in healthy donors. Primers included in the PCR were 60 Vbeta and 13 Jbeta primers. Repertoires were generated with immunoSEQ multiplex PCR, while TCRdb's copy carries only in-frame clones and drops some. The sample holds over 95,000 clones, 60% to 80% seen once. Sequencing used PBMCs. The receptors were sampled from a woman in her twenties or thirties in good health and CMV-seropositive.

The chain has TRBV27 and TRBJ2-1, with D tentatively TRBD2 (5 bases). The CDR3 contains 14 residues. Trimming took off 5 bases at V and 2 bases at J, with 10 bases between the two ends. Germline values: CDR1 MNHEY, CDR2 SMNVEV (reference sequence). The CDR3 spells CASSPGVTYNEQFF. CDR3 DNA: TGTGCCAGCAGTCCCGGGGTAACCTACAATGAGCAGTTCTTC.

This clone was picked up one time. The V gene is TRBV19, the J gene TRBJ1-5; D is possibly TRBD1 (5 bases). Trimming removed 5 bases from V and 5 bases from J, with 22 bases in between. CDR3 size: 17 residues. From germline, CDR1 is LNHDA and CDR2 SQIVND (reference sequence). CDR3 in amino acids: CASSVRLREGDDQPQHF. CDR3 coding DNA: TGTGCCAGTAGTGTCAGACTCAGGGAGGGCGACGATCAGCCCCAGCATTTT.

The chain has TRBV7-8 and TRBJ1-5, with 8 bases that match TRBD1. Germline-derived CDR1 and CDR2 are SGHVS and FQNEAQ. V shed 5 bases, J shed 4 bases, and the junction held 4 bases outside the gene matches. This CDR3 is 14 amino acids long. CDR3 sequence reads: CASSGTGANQPQHF. DNA of the CDR3: TGTGCCAGCAGCGGGACAGGTGCTAATCAGCCCCAGCATTTT.

The chain links TRBV6-5 to TRBJ2-2; D is perhaps TRBD1 (5 bases). Germline CDR1 reads MNHEY; CDR2 reads SVGAGI. CDR3 length: 14 amino acids. V shed 7 bases and J shed 5 bases, with 14 bases lying between them. CDR3 coding DNA: TGTGCCAGCATGTACGGCAGGGCTACCGGGGAGCTGTTTTTT. Its protein is CASMYGRATGELFF.

The chain recombines TRBV6-6 with TRBJ2-5; TRBD1 matches 7 bases. CDR1 and CDR2 from the germline V gene are MNHNY and SVGAGI (reference sequence). This CDR3 is 16 amino acids long. Trimming at V came to 6 bases and at J to 5 bases, leaving 15 bases not matched to a gene. The CDR3 protein is CASRSVSRTGQETQYF. The CDR3 DNA sequence: TGTGCCAGCAGGTCCGTTAGTAGGACAGGTCAGGAGACCCAGTACTTC.

The chain joins TRBV5-1 to TRBJ2-1, with 9 bases fitting TRBD2. Trimming at V came to 0 bases and at J to 6 bases, leaving 4 bases not matched to a gene. CDR3 length: 15 residues. From germline, CDR1 is SGHRS and CDR2 YFSETQ. CDR3 in DNA: TGCGCCAGCAGCTTGGAGGGGACTAGCCCCAATGAGCAGTTCTTC. The encoded protein is CASSLEGTSPNEQFF. Combining the CDR3 with reference TRBV5-1 and TRBJ2-1 gives the whole variable domain KAGVTQTPRYLIKTRGQQVTLSCSPISGHRSVSWYQQTPGQGLQFLFEYFSETQRNKGNFPGRFSGRQFSNSRSEMNVSTLELGDSALYLCASSLEGTSPNEQFFGPGTRLTVL.

The rearrangement uses TRBV7-9 and TRBJ2-7; 11 bases are shared with TRBD2. The trim removed 5 bases at V and 1 base at J, leaving 7 bases unmatched. The CDR3 has 16 amino acids. Germline V lookup: CDR1 SEHNR, CDR2 FQNEAQ (reference sequence). The CDR3 here is CASSPGASGGSYEQYF. The CDR3, as DNA: TGTGCCAGCAGCCCTGGGGCTAGCGGGGGGTCCTACGAGCAGTACTTC.

The chain combines TRBV2 with TRBJ2-1; 7 bases align to TRBD2. After removal of 5 bases from V and 0 bases from J, the junction contained 7 bases not matched to a gene. Germline values: CDR1 SNHLY, CDR2 FYNNEI. This CDR3 has 16 amino acids. The CDR3 protein is CASSLFSGPSYNEQFF. The CDR3 region has the DNA TGTGCCAGCAGTTTATTTAGCGGGCCCTCCTACAATGAGCAGTTCTTC.

The V gene is TRBV30, the J gene TRBJ2-1; 9 positions agree with TRBD2. The CDR3 is 12 residues long. J lost 7 bases, V lost 4 bases, and 2 bases had no gene match. Germline V gives CDR1 GTSNPN, CDR2 SVGIG (reference sequence). The CDR3 loop is CAWTLAGNEQFF. CDR3 DNA sequence: TGTGCCTGGACGCTAGCGGGAAATGAGCAGTTCTTC.

V usage is TRBV6-4 and J usage is TRBJ1-2; D is unresolved. Looked up from germline, CDR1 is MRHNA and CDR2 is SNTAGT. The CDR3 extends over 15 amino acids. Trimming pared 6 bases from V and 0 bases from J, leaving 14 bases between. The CDR3 nucleotides read TGTGCCAGCAGCCCAGGCCCCAGTGCTAACTATGGCTACACCTTC. Protein: CASSPGPSANYGYTF.

The table lists this clone with a few counts. The CDR3 nucleotides are TGTGCCAGCTCACCAGAGGGAGGGGACACTGAAGCTTTCTTT. Its protein is CASSPEGGDTEAFF. V is TRBV18 and J is TRBJ1-1, with a weak D call TRBD1 (5 bases). Germline CDR1 is KGHSH and CDR2 is LQKENI. Trimming shortened V by 2 bases and J by 3 bases, and 10 bases separated the two germline ends. The CDR3 has 14 amino acids. The complete variable domain, with remaining parts taken from reference TRBV18 and TRBJ1-1, reads NAGVMQNPRHLVRRRGQEARLRCSPMKGHSHVYWYRQLPEEGLKFMVYLQKENIIDESGMPKERFSAEFPKEGPSILRIQQVVRGDSAAYFCASSPEGGDTEAFFGQGTRLTVV.

This chain links TRBV7-9 with TRBJ2-1; TRBD2 matches 9 bases. Germline V gives CDR1 SEHNR, CDR2 FQNEAQ (reference sequence). The CDR3 has 16 residues. V lost 1 base, J lost 9 bases, and 10 bases stayed unmatched. CDR3: CASSLVLAGTSREQFF. In nucleotides, the CDR3 is TGTGCCAGCAGCTTAGTACTAGCGGGCACTAGCCGTGAGCAGTTCTTC.

The gene calls are TRBV9 and TRBJ2-7; tentatively, D is TRBD1 (6 bases). The CDR3 is made up of 15 amino acids. The germline V gene encodes CDR1 SGDLS and CDR2 YYNGEE. With 0 bases removed from V and 2 bases from J, the gap between germline ends came to 12 bases. Written as DNA, the CDR3 is TGTGCCAGCAGCGTAGGGACGACAGGCGCCTACGAGCAGTACTTC. Translated: CASSVGTTGAYEQYF.

This clone has a single count. The V call is TRBV11-3, the J call TRBJ1-2; D unresolved. The CDR3 consists of 13 residues. V was clipped by 5 bases and J by 3 bases, with 10 bases between them. Per germline, CDR1 SGHNT and CDR2 YENEEA. CDR3 in amino acids: CASSPRTDYGYTF. Here the CDR3 DNA reads TGTGCCAGCAGCCCCCGCACAGACTATGGCTACACCTTC.

This clone appeared once. The chain recombines TRBV9 with TRBJ1-4, with 9 bases matching TRBD1. The CDR3 spans 15 residues. With V trimmed by 4 bases and J by 6 bases, 7 bases remained unmatched. In germline, CDR1 is SGDLS, CDR2 YYNGEE. CDR3 sequence: CASSFRGDRDEKLFF. In nucleotides, the CDR3 is TGTGCCAGCAGCTTCCGTGGGGACAGGGATGAAAAACTGTTTTTT. The whole variable domain, remainder taken from reference TRBV9 and TRBJ1-4, is DSGVTQTPKHLITATGQRVTLRCSPRSGDLSVYWYQQSLDQGLQFLIQYYNGEERAKGNILERFSAQQFPDLHSELNLSSLELGDSALYFCASSFRGDRDEKLFFGSGTQLSVL.

This clone was observed a single time. J is TRBJ1-1 and V is TRBV19, with D maybe TRBD1 (5 bases). The ends were cut back, 2 bases at V and 2 bases at J, with 9 bases in the middle. Germline V gene data show CDR1 as LNHDA and CDR2 as SQIVND (reference sequence). CDR3 size: 14 residues. CDR3 nucleotide sequence: TGTGCCAGTAGTATAATGACAGCCAACACTGAAGCTTTCTTT. Translating gives CASSIMTANTEAFF.

The gene calls are TRBV25-1 and TRBJ1-1; a weak D match, TRBD1 (5 bases). Germline CDR1 and CDR2: MGHDK and SYGVNS. The CDR3 runs 15 residues. V was clipped by 1 base and J by 2 bases, with 11 bases between them. This CDR3 reads CASSELQETNTEAFF. CDR3 in DNA: TGTGCCAGCAGTGAATTACAGGAGACTAACACTGAAGCTTTCTTT.

This chain connects TRBV30 to TRBJ2-7; 7 bases match TRBD1. V shed 1 base, J shed 5 bases, and the junction held 8 bases outside the gene matches. The CDR3 has 14 residues. From germline, CDR1 is GTSNPN and CDR2 SVGIG (reference sequence). The CDR3 DNA sequence: TGTGCCTGGAGTGGGTGGCAGGGGGACGACGAGCAGTACTTC. This gives the protein CAWSGWQGDDEQYF.

This clone appeared a few times. This chain uses TRBV6-5 with TRBJ1-1; tentative D call: TRBD1 (6 bases). The CDR3 extends over 12 amino acids. Germline V gene lookup returns CDR1 MNHEY and CDR2 SVGAGI. Trimming cost V 2 bases and J 8 bases, with 9 bases left between them. The CDR3 loop reads CASSYLGTEAFF. As DNA, the CDR3 is TGTGCCAGCAGTTACCTAGGGACAGAAGCTTTCTTT.

The sample holds a few counts of this clone. The chain couples TRBV11-3 to TRBJ2-5, with D possibly matching TRBD1 (7 bases). V lost 5 bases, J lost 4 bases, and 26 bases lay in between. The CDR3 is 18 amino acids. Germline loops: CDR1 SGHNT, CDR2 YENEEA. The DNA of the CDR3 is TGTGCCAGCAGCCCCCCATCTTGGGGGACAGCCGGGGGAGAGACCCAGTACTTC. This sequence encodes CASSPPSWGTAGGETQYF.

The V gene is TRBV28, the J gene TRBJ1-2, with D tentatively TRBD1 (6 bases). V was clipped by 8 bases and J by 2 bases, with 15 bases between them. The CDR3 has 14 residues. The germline CDR1 and CDR2 sequences are MDHEN and SYDVKM. The chain's CDR3 is CASVRGGTNYGYTF. CDR3 bases: TGTGCCAGCGTTCGGGGGGGCACCAACTATGGCTACACCTTC.

This chain uses TRBV28 with TRBJ1-1; TRBD1 agrees at 7 bases. This CDR3 has 12 amino acids. Trimming at V came to 6 bases and at J to 5 bases, leaving 3 bases not matched to a gene. Germline CDR1 reads MDHEN; CDR2 reads SYDVKM. CDR3 amino acids: CASRTRGTEAFF. The CDR3 DNA sequence: TGTGCCAGCAGGACCAGGGGGACTGAAGCTTTCTTT.

The rearrangement uses TRBV7-9 and TRBJ2-1; D may be TRBD2 (5 bases). CDR1 is SEHNR, CDR2 FQNEAQ, per germline (reference sequence). The CDR3 length is 16 residues. V was pared by 5 bases and J by 8 bases, with 22 bases between. CDR3 region: CASSDRRGSPDYEQFF. The CDR3 bases are TGTGCCAGCAGCGACCGACGAGGGTCCCCGGATTATGAGCAGTTCTTC.